The 25 T cell receptor beta chains listed next were all sequenced from one sample in a study of PD-L1 blockade in urothelial cancer. Clones were sequenced by immunoSEQ multiplex PCR, and TCRdb holds only the in-frame ones, with some missing. This sample has about 36,000 clones, with 84% found just once. The time point denotes: peripheral blood 6 weeks after treatment start. The sequences come from PBMCs, collected around atezolizumab (anti-PD-L1) treatment. The receptors were sampled from a man in his forties with urothelial cancer.

On this clone itself: Other DNA sequences from this sample encode an identical CDR3 as well. This rearrangement joins TRBV19 to TRBJ1-1, with 7 nucleotides matching TRBD1. CDR3 length: 14 residues. J lost 0 bases, V lost 6 bases, and 4 bases had no gene match. Germline CDR1 is LNHDA and CDR2 is SQIVND (reference sequence). The CDR3 DNA sequence: TGTGCCAGTAGCAAGGGACAGTTGAACACTGAAGCTTTCTTT. Translating gives CASSKGQLNTEAFF. Variable domain in full (rest from reference TRBV19 and TRBJ1-1): DGGITQSPKYLFRKEGQNVTLSCEQNLNHDAMYWYRQDPGQGLRLIYYSQIVNDFQKGDIAEGYSVSREKKESFPLTVTSAQKNPTAFYLCASSKGQLNTEAFFGQGTRLTVV.

This chain uses TRBV28 with TRBJ2-3, with D perhaps TRBD2 (6 bases). The CDR3 runs 15 residues. Germline V CDR1 and CDR2: MDHEN, SYDVKM. Deletions cut 2 bases from V and 2 bases from J, with 11 bases between. The CDR3 spells CASSLPSELTDTQYF. CDR3 nucleotides: TGTGCCAGCAGTTTACCTAGCGAGCTCACAGATACGCAGTATTTT.

J is TRBJ2-2 and V is TRBV28, with D perhaps TRBD1 (6 bases). CDR1 is MDHEN and CDR2 is SYDVKM in the germline V gene. The CDR3 extends over 14 amino acids. The V end lost 10 bases, the J end lost 6 bases, and 18 bases lay between the germline ends. The CDR3 sequence is CATITGKVAGELFF. The CDR3, as DNA: TGTGCCACTATCACAGGGAAGGTGGCCGGGGAGCTGTTTTTT.

The J gene is TRBJ1-2, the V gene TRBV19; TRBD1 agrees at 9 bases. V lost 5 bases, J lost 4 bases, and 5 bases stayed unmatched. In germline, CDR1 is LNHDA, CDR2 SQIVND (reference sequence). The length of the CDR3 is 14 residues. CDR3 sequence (DNA): TGTGCCAGTAGTTTACAGGGGGCGATCTATGGCTACACCTTC. This gives the protein CASSLQGAIYGYTF.

The chain joins TRBV30 to TRBJ2-3, with 9 bases aligning to TRBD1. The CDR3 sequence is 13 residues long. The J segment lost 6 bases and the V segment lost 5 bases, leaving 6 bases of the junction unmatched. CDR1 and CDR2 from the germline V gene are GTSNPN and SVGIG (reference sequence). DNA of the CDR3: TGTGCCTGGCGGGGACAGGGCCCCGATACGCAGTATTTT. Protein: CAWRGQGPDTQYF.

The gene calls are TRBV12-5 and TRBJ2-5; 9 positions agree with TRBD1. V lost 6 bases to trimming and J lost 4 bases; unmatched junction nucleotides: 9. This CDR3 comprises 15 residues. Per the germline V gene, CDR1 is LGHNT and CDR2 is FRNRAP. CDR3 sequence: CASGEGQGVRETQYF. In nucleotides, the CDR3 is TGTGCTAGTGGCGAGGGACAGGGAGTGAGAGAGACCCAGTACTTC.

This clone was detected once. The chain combines TRBV28 with TRBJ1-2; D uncertain. V was clipped by 6 bases and J by 6 bases, with 14 bases between them. Germline V lookup: CDR1 MDHEN, CDR2 SYDVKM. The CDR3 loop spans 13 amino acids. The CDR3 DNA sequence: TGTGCCAGCAGGCTAGCGGGGAAGGATGGCTACACCTTC. It specifies CASRLAGKDGYTF.

The rearrangement joins TRBV28 to TRBJ2-2; D not resolved. The germline V gene has CDR1 MDHEN and CDR2 SYDVKM. The CDR3 runs 16 residues. Trimming stripped 6 bases from V and 4 bases from J, with 18 bases between. CDR3 residues: CASRALDSPFTGELFF. The CDR3 DNA reads TGTGCCAGCAGGGCTCTAGATAGTCCGTTCACCGGGGAGCTGTTTTTT.

The chain combines TRBV7-9 with TRBJ2-7; no definite D call. The CDR3 has 12 residues. The germline V gene has CDR1 SEHNR and CDR2 FQNEAQ (reference sequence). The ends were cut back, 5 bases at V and 1 base at J, with 6 bases in the middle. CDR3 region: CASSRSSYEQYF. Here the CDR3 DNA reads TGTGCCAGCAGCCGGTCGTCCTACGAGCAGTACTTC.

The chain recombines TRBV19 with TRBJ2-1; 9 positions agree with TRBD2. Germline CDR1 and CDR2: LNHDA and SQIVND (reference sequence). The ends lost 4 bases at V and 1 base at J; junction bases unmatched: 8. This CDR3 spans 17 amino acids. CDR3: CASSNPAGGSSYNEQFF. CDR3 bases: TGTGCCAGTAGTAATCCAGCGGGAGGTTCTTCCTACAATGAGCAGTTCTTC.

The chain uses TRBV5-1 and TRBJ2-1; a weak D match, TRBD2 (6 bases). CDR3 length equals 15 residues. With 4 bases removed from V and 8 bases from J, the gap between germline ends came to 19 bases. The germline V gene has CDR1 SGHRS and CDR2 YFSETQ. The CDR3 nucleotides read TGCGCCAGCAGCGTCGGGGGACGTACGTTCGATGAGCAGTTCTTC. This gives the protein CASSVGGRTFDEQFF.

In its sample, this clone was seen a few times. V and J are TRBV6-1 and TRBJ2-1, with D possibly being TRBD1 (5 bases). Germline-derived CDR1 and CDR2 are MNHNS and SASEGT. The CDR3 has 15 amino acids. Trimming pared 4 bases from V and 7 bases from J, leaving 17 bases between. CDR3 nucleotides: TGTGCCAGCAGTGCCCGAAGGGGTTTACGGAATGAGCAGTTCTTC. It codes for CASSARRGLRNEQFF.

This chain links TRBV10-3 with TRBJ1-2; 7 bases line up with TRBD1. CDR1 is ENHRY, CDR2 SYGVKD, per germline. The CDR3 loop spans 16 amino acids. The V segment lost 0 bases and the J segment 1 base; nucleotides outside the gene matches: 5. The CDR3: CAISESSTGYNYGYTF. CDR3 DNA: TGTGCCATCAGTGAGTCATCGACAGGGTATAACTATGGCTACACCTTC.

The rearrangement links TRBV10-3 to TRBJ1-5; 9 bases agree with TRBD1. This CDR3 comprises 14 residues. Germline loops: CDR1 ENHRY, CDR2 SYGVKD. V lost 4 bases to trimming and J lost 5 bases; unmatched junction nucleotides: 3. CDR3 nucleotides: TGTGCCATCAGTGTGGGACAGGGTTATCAGCCCCAGCATTTT. Amino acids: CAISVGQGYQPQHF.

The V gene is TRBV9, the J gene TRBJ2-2; 13 positions match TRBD2. V lost 0 bases, J lost 6 bases, and 2 bases stayed unmatched. The CDR3 contains 16 residues. Per germline, CDR1 SGDLS and CDR2 YYNGEE. The DNA of the CDR3 is TGTGCCAGCAGCGTAGAACTAGCGGGAGGGCCCGGGGAGCTGTTTTTT. This encodes CASSVELAGGPGELFF.

V is TRBV18 and J is TRBJ1-2; 7 nucleotides agree with TRBD1. Germline-derived CDR1 and CDR2 are KGHSH and LQKENI. The length of the CDR3 is 15 residues. V shed 3 bases and J 2 bases; nucleotides not matched to a gene: 6. CDR3 coding DNA: TGTGCCAGCTCACCCACCGGGACAGCGAACTATGGCTACACCTTC. Amino acids: CASSPTGTANYGYTF.

The chain uses TRBV28 and TRBJ2-7; TRBD2 matches 7 bases. Per the germline V gene, CDR1 is MDHEN and CDR2 is SYDVKM. J gave up 7 bases and V 6 bases, and 18 bases lay outside the gene matches. CDR3 length equals 16 residues. CDR3 sequence reads: CASRKPLGGGPREQYF. The CDR3 DNA sequence: TGTGCCAGCAGAAAACCCCTGGGGGGAGGGCCAAGGGAGCAGTACTTC.

This chain joins TRBV19 and TRBJ1-4; no firm D call. The germline V gene encodes CDR1 LNHDA and CDR2 SQIVND (reference sequence). This CDR3 comprises 14 residues. Trimming shortened V by 3 bases and J by 11 bases, and 16 bases separated the two germline ends. Written as DNA, the CDR3 is TGTGCCAGTAGTATGGGCTCCGGAATTGAGAAACTGTTTTTT. It yields the protein CASSMGSGIEKLFF.

The V and J genes are TRBV2 and TRBJ2-5; TRBD2 aligns across 13 bases. Trimming cost V 6 bases and J 4 bases; bases outside gene matches: 5. Germline V gene lookup returns CDR1 SNHLY and CDR2 FYNNEI. CDR3 length equals 15 residues. CDR3 loop: CASRPGTSGIETQYF. The CDR3, as DNA: TGTGCCAGCAGACCCGGGACTAGCGGGATAGAGACCCAGTACTTC.

The chain is built from TRBV7-9 and TRBJ1-1, with TRBD1 as a possible D gene (6 bases). V lost 4 bases and J lost 2, with 8 bases in between. CDR1 SEHNR and CDR2 FQNEAQ come from the germline V gene (reference sequence). The length of the CDR3 is 13 residues. The CDR3 region has the DNA TGTGCCAGCAGCTGGGACACTAACACTGAAGCTTTCTTT. This sequence encodes CASSWDTNTEAFF.

This chain joins TRBV27 and TRBJ2-5; D remains unclear. The CDR3 length is 15 residues. In germline, CDR1 is MNHEY, CDR2 SMNVEV (reference sequence). Trimming pared 4 bases from V and 2 bases from J, leaving 14 bases between. CDR3: CASSSYPPDQETQYF. For the CDR3, the DNA is TGTGCCAGCAGTTCATACCCACCAGATCAAGAGACCCAGTACTTC.

The chain recombines TRBV7-9 with TRBJ2-2, with unresolved D. V lost 5 bases to trimming and J lost 0 bases, with 16 bases between them. This CDR3 comprises 17 residues. Per germline, CDR1 SEHNR and CDR2 FQNEAQ (reference sequence). CDR3 in DNA: TGTGCCAGCAGCAAAGAGGAACGGCTCGCGAACACCGGGGAGCTGTTTTTT. Protein product: CASSKEERLANTGELFF. Filled out from reference TRBV7-9 and TRBJ2-2, the complete variable domain reads DTGVSQNPRHKITKRGQNVTFRCDPISEHNRLYWYRQTLGQGPEFLTYFQNEAQLEKSRLLSDRFSAERPKGSFSTLEIQRTEQGDSAMYLCASSKEERLANTGELFFGEGSRLTVL.

The chain carries TRBV30 and TRBJ1-4, with 9 nucleotides matching TRBD1. V lost 8 bases, J lost 8 bases, and 15 bases stayed unmatched. From germline, CDR1 is GTSNPN and CDR2 SVGIG (reference sequence). This CDR3 has 15 amino acids. The CDR3 spells CASLLWTGVAEKLFF. CDR3 sequence (DNA): TGTGCCAGTCTACTTTGGACAGGGGTTGCAGAAAAACTGTTTTTT.

This clone was detected a few times. The gene calls are TRBV5-8 and TRBJ2-7; 7 positions match TRBD1. Germline V gene data show CDR1 as SGHTS and CDR2 as YDEGEE. The CDR3 sequence is 16 residues long. V shed 6 bases, J shed 0 bases, and the junction held 12 bases outside the gene matches. The CDR3 bases are TGTGCCAGCACCACAATTTCGACAGGGCACTCCTACGAGCAGTACTTC. Amino acid sequence: CASTTISTGHSYEQYF.

With respect to this clone: Mismatch with germline at one junction end may stem from a read error. V and J are TRBV7-7 and TRBJ2-7; D call uncertain. The CDR3 extends over 13 amino acids. Germline V gene data show CDR1 as SSHAT and CDR2 as FNYEAQ (reference sequence). CDR3 DNA: TGTGCTAGCAGCTTAATACGTGGAGACGAGCAGTACTTC. It specifies CASSLIRGDEQYF.